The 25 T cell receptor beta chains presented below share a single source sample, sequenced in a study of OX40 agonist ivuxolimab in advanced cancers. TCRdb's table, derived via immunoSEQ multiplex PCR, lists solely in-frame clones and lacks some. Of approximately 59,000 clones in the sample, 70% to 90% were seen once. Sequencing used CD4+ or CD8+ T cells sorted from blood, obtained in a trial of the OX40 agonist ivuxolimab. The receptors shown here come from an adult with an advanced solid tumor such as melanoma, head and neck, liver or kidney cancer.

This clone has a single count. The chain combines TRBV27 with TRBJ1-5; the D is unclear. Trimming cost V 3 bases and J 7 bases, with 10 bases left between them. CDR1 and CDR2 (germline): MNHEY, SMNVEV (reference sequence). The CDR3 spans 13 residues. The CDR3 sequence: CASSFVVGQPQHF. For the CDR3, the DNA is TGTGCCAGCAGTTTCGTTGTTGGACAGCCCCAGCATTTT.

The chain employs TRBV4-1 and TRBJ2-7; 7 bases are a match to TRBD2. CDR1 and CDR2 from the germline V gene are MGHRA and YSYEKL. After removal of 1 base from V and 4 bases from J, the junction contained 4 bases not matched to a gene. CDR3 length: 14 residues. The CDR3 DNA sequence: TGCGCCAGCAGCCAAGGACTAGCCCCGTACGAGCAGTACTTC. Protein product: CASSQGLAPYEQYF.

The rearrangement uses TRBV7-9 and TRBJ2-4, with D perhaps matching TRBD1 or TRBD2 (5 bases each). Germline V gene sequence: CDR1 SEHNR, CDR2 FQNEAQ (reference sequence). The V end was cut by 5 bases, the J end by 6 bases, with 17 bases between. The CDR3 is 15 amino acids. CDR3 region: CASSPPVRDRNIQYF. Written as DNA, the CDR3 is TGTGCCAGCAGCCCCCCCGTTCGGGACCGAAACATTCAGTACTTC.

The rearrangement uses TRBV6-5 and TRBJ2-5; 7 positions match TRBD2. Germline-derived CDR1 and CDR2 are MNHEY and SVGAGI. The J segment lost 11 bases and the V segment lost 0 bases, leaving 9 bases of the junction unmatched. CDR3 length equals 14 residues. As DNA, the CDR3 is TGTGCCAGCAGTTACTCCTTCGGGAGGAGGGAGCAGTACTTC. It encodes CASSYSFGRREQYF.

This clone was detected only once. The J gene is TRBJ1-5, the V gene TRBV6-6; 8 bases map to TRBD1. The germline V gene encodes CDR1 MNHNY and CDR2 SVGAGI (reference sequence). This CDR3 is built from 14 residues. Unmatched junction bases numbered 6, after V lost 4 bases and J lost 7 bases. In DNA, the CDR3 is TGTGCCAGCAGTTCGGGACAGGAGGGACAGCCCCAGCATTTT. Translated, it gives CASSSGQEGQPQHF.

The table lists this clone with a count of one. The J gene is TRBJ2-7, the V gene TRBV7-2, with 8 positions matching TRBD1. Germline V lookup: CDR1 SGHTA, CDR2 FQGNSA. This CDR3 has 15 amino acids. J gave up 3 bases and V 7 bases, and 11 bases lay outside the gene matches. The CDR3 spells CASTKTAGQGYEQYF. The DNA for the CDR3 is TGTGCCAGCACCAAGACCGCCGGACAGGGCTACGAGCAGTACTTC.

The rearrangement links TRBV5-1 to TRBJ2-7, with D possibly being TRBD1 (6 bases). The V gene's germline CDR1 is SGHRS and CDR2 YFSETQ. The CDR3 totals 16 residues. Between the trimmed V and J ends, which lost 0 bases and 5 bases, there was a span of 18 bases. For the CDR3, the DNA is TGCGCCAGCAGCTTGGTCGGGATCAGGGGTGTTGACGAGCAGTACTTC. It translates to CASSLVGIRGVDEQYF.

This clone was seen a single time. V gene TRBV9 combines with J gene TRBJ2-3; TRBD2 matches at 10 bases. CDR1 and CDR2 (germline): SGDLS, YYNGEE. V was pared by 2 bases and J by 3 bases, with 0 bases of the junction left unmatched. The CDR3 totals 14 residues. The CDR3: CASSVTSGTDTQYF. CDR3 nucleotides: TGTGCCAGCAGCGTGACTAGCGGGACAGATACGCAGTATTTT.

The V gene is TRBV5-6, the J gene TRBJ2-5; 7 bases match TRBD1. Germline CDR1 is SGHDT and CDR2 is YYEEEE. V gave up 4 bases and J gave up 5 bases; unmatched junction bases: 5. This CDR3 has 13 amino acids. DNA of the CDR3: TGTGCCAGCAGCCGGGGACAGCAGGAGACCCAGTACTTC. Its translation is CASSRGQQETQYF.

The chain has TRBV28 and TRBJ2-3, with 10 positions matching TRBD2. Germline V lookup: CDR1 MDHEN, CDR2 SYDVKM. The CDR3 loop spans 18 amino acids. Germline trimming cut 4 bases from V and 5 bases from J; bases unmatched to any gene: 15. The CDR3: CASSSLPESGRVEDTQYF. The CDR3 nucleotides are TGTGCCAGCAGTTCCCTCCCCGAGAGCGGGAGGGTTGAAGATACGCAGTATTTT.

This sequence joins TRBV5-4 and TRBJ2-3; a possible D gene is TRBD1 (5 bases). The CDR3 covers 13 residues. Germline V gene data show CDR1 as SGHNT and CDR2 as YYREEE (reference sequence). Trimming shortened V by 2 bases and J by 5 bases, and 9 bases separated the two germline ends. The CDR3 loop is CASSLGARDTQYF. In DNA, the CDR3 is TGTGCCAGCAGCTTAGGGGCGAGAGATACGCAGTATTTT.

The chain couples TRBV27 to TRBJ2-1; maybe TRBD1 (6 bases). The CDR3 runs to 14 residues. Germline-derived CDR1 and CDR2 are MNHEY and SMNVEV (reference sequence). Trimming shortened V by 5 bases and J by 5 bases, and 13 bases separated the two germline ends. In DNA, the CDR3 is TGTGCCAGCAGTGACAGGACCCTCGACAATGAGCAGTTCTTC. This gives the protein CASSDRTLDNEQFF.

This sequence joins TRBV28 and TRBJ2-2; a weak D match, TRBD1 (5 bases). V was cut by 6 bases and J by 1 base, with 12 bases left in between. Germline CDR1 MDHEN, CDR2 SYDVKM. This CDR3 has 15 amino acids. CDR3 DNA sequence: TGTGCCAGCAGGACAGTAGAAAGGAACACCGGGGAGCTGTTTTTT. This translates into CASRTVERNTGELFF.

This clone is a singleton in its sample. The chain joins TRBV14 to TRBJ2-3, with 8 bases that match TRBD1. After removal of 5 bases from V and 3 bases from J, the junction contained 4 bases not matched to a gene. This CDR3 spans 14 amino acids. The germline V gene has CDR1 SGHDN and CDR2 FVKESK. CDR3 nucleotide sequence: TGTGCCAGCAGCAAAAGACAGGGGACAGATACGCAGTATTTT. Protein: CASSKRQGTDTQYF.

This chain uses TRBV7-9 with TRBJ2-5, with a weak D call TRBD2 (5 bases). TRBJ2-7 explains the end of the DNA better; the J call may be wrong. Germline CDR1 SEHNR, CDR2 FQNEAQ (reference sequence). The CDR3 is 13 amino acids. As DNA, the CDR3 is TGTGCCAGCAGCTCTCCCCAGCGGAACGAGCAGTACTTC. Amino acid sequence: CASSSPQRNEQYF.

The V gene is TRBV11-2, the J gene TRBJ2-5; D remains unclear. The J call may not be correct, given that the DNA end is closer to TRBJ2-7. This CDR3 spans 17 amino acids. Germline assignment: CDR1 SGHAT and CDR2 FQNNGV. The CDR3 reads CASSPERSVSFIYEQYF. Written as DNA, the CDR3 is TGTGCCAGCAGCCCTGAAAGGTCCGTTAGTTTCATCTACGAGCAGTACTTC.

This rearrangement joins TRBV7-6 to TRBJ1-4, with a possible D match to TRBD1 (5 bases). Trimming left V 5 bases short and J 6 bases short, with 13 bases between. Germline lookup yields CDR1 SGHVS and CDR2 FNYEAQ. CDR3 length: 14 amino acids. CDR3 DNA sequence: TGTGCCAGCAGCCTTTCCGGGACGGATGAAAAACTGTTTTTT. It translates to CASSLSGTDEKLFF.

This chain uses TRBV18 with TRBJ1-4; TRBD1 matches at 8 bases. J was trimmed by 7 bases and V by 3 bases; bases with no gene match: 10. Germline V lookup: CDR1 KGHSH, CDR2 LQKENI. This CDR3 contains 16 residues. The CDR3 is CASSPLDRGGGEKLFF. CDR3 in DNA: TGTGCCAGCTCACCCTTAGACAGGGGCGGAGGTGAAAAACTGTTTTTT.

The CDR3 DNA is TGTGCCAGCAGCTTGACAGGGGAGGTTGAGACCCAGTACTTC. Translated: CASSLTGEVETQYF. V gene TRBV7-9 combines with J gene TRBJ2-5; TRBD1 matches 8 bases. Per germline, CDR1 SEHNR and CDR2 FQNEAQ (reference sequence). This CDR3 is 14 amino acids long. V gave up 3 bases and J gave up 5 bases; unmatched junction bases: 5.

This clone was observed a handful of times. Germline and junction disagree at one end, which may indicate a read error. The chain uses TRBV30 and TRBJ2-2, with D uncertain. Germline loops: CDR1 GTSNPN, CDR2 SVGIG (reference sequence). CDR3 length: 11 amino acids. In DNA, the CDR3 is TGTGCCTGGACCTCCGCCACAACCCAGATTTTT. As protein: CAWTSATTQIF.

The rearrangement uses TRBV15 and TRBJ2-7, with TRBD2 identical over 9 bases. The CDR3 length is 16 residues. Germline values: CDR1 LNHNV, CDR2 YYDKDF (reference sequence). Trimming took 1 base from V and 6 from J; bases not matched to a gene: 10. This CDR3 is CATSRATRLAGSEQYF. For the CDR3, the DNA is TGTGCCACCAGCAGAGCAACCCGGCTAGCGGGAAGCGAGCAGTACTTC.

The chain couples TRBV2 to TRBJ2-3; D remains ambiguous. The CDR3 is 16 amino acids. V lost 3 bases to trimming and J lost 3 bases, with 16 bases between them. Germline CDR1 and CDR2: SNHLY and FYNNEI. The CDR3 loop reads CASSDRVQKFTDTQYF. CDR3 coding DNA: TGTGCCAGCAGTGATCGCGTCCAGAAGTTTACAGATACGCAGTATTTT.

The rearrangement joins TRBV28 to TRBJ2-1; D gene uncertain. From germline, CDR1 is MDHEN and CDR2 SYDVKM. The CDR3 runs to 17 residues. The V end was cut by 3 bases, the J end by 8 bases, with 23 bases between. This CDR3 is CASSLPTLDTLTHEQFF. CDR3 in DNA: TGTGCCAGCAGTTTGCCCACCCTTGACACCCTTACCCATGAGCAGTTCTTC.

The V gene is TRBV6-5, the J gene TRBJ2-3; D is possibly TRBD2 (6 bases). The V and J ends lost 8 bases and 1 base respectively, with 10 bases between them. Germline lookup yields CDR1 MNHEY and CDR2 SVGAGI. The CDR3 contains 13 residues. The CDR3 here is CASGSSGTDTQYF. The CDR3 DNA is TGTGCCAGCGGTTCTAGCGGCACAGATACGCAGTATTTT.

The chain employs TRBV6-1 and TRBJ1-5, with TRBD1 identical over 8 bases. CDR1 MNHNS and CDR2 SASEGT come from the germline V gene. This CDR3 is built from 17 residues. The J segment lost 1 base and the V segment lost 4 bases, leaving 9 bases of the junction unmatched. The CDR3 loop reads CASSVQGATFSNQPQHF. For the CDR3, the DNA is TGTGCCAGCAGTGTTCAGGGGGCCACTTTCAGCAATCAGCCCCAGCATTTT.